The 9 T cell receptor beta chains listed next were all sequenced from one sample in a study of cytomegalovirus exposure and HLA in healthy donors. The PCR ran on 60 Vbeta and 13 Jbeta primers. This table comes from immunoSEQ multiplex PCR, and its TCRdb copy is limited to in-frame clones, with some not included. The table records 150,000 to 200,000 clones, approximately 72% of them present only once. Sequencing input: PBMCs. The receptors were gathered from a man between 40 and 49 years old in good health and CMV-seropositive.

The chain is built from TRBV6-1 and TRBJ1-4; tentatively, D is TRBD1 (5 bases). Germline CDR1 is MNHNS and CDR2 is SASEGT. The ends were cut back, 0 bases at V and 11 bases at J, with 25 bases in the middle. The CDR3 has 18 residues. CDR3 in DNA: TGTGCCAGCAGTGAAGCAGGATCAGGGAGGGCATCTTCGGAGAAACTGTTTTTT. This gives the protein CASSEAGSGRASSEKLFF.

This chain uses TRBV4-2 with TRBJ1-4; D remains ambiguous. The CDR3 loop spans 15 amino acids. Trimming took off 0 bases at V and 2 bases at J, with 7 bases between the two ends. From germline, CDR1 is LGHNA and CDR2 YNFKEQ. The CDR3 spells CASSQEQQTNEKLFF. The DNA of the CDR3 is TGTGCCAGCAGCCAAGAGCAACAGACTAATGAAAAACTGTTTTTT.

The J gene is TRBJ1-4, the V gene TRBV27; TRBD1 agrees at 9 bases. There are 16 residues in the CDR3. CDR1 and CDR2 (germline): MNHEY, SMNVEV (reference sequence). Germline trimming cut 5 bases from V and 8 bases from J; bases unmatched to any gene: 12. CDR3 in amino acids: CASSLGQGSLREKLFF. Written as DNA, the CDR3 is TGTGCCAGCAGTCTGGGACAGGGCTCTCTGAGGGAAAAACTGTTTTTT.

The chain couples TRBV9 to TRBJ2-1; D uncertain. The V gene's germline CDR1 is SGDLS and CDR2 YYNGEE. Trimming removed 3 bases at V and 4 bases at J, with 5 bases between. The CDR3 loop spans 12 amino acids. CDR3 nucleotide sequence: TGTGCCAGCAGCGCGAGTTACAATGAGCAGTTCTTC. Translation gives CASSASYNEQFF.

In regard to this clone: Other DNA sequences of this sample code for an identical CDR3. The rearrangement uses TRBV7-2 and TRBJ1-5; D gene unclear. V lost 1 base, J lost 2 bases, and 9 bases lay in between. CDR1 is SGHTA, CDR2 FQGNSA, per germline. The CDR3 contains 15 residues. The CDR3 reads CASSLDSGGNQPQHF. CDR3 coding DNA: TGTGCCAGCAGCTTAGACTCGGGAGGCAATCAGCCCCAGCATTTT.

A few counts support this clone. Other DNA sequences in the same sample also yield this CDR3. This chain uses TRBV11-3 with TRBJ1-1; no clear D. Germline-derived CDR1 and CDR2 are SGHNT and YENEEA. The CDR3 is 13 amino acids. V was pared by 5 bases and J by 5 bases, with 12 bases between. The DNA of the CDR3 is TGTGCCAGCAGCCGAACCGAGAGAACTGAAGCTTTCTTT. Translation: CASSRTERTEAFF. Drawing the rest from reference TRBV11-3 and TRBJ1-1, the complete variable domain is EAGVVQSPRYKIIEKKQPVAFWCNPISGHNTLYWYLQNLGQGPELLIRYENEEAVDDSQLPKDRFSAERLKGVDSTLKIQPAELGDSAVYLCASSRTERTEAFFGQGTRLTVV.

V is TRBV27 and J is TRBJ1-2, with D possibly TRBD1 on 5 matching bases. Germline values: CDR1 MNHEY, CDR2 SMNVEV (reference sequence). This CDR3 contains 15 residues. V was shortened by 5 bases and J by 0 bases, with 13 bases between the two germline ends. CDR3 amino acids: CASSPFIGANYGYTF. The CDR3, as DNA: TGTGCCAGCAGTCCTTTTATAGGGGCTAACTATGGCTACACCTTC.

The chain employs TRBV6-6 and TRBJ2-2; 10 bases line up with TRBD2. After removal of 5 bases from V and 6 bases from J, the junction contained 9 bases not matched to a gene. The CDR3 runs 16 residues. Germline V gives CDR1 MNHNY, CDR2 SVGAGI (reference sequence). The CDR3 region has the DNA TGTGCCAGCAGTAGGGAGCGGGGGGGCTTATCCGGGGAGCTGTTTTTT. Protein product: CASSRERGGLSGELFF.

V usage is TRBV2 and J usage is TRBJ1-2; 8 bases are a match to TRBD1. Germline loops: CDR1 SNHLY, CDR2 FYNNEI. V lost 5 bases and J lost 8; bases outside the gene matches: 7. CDR3 length: 13 amino acids. CDR3 sequence: CASSRQGPEGYTF. The CDR3 bases are TGTGCCAGCAGTAGACAGGGGCCAGAGGGCTACACCTTC.